This T cell receptor beta chain was captured in a study of beta chain features in type 1 diabetes. Every bit of the isolated RNA underwent reverse transcription, so sequencing read expressed TCRB transcripts. TCRdb keeps only in-frame clones here, not all; method: immunoSEQ multiplex PCR. The table records around 240,000 clones, over 8.5% of them present only once. This clone was detected a few times. The CDR3 loop spans 14 amino acids. Trimming pared 0 bases from V and 0 bases from J, leaving 4 bases between. Germline V lookup: CDR1 SGHDT, CDR2 YYEEEE. This chain uses TRBV5-6 with TRBJ1-3; D is undetermined. This receptor was taken from a woman younger than 30 in good health. Specimen: naive CD4+ T cells from blood. CDR3: CASSLVNSGNTIYF. Written as DNA, the CDR3 is TGTGCCAGCAGCTTGGTTAACTCTGGAAACACCATATATTTT.